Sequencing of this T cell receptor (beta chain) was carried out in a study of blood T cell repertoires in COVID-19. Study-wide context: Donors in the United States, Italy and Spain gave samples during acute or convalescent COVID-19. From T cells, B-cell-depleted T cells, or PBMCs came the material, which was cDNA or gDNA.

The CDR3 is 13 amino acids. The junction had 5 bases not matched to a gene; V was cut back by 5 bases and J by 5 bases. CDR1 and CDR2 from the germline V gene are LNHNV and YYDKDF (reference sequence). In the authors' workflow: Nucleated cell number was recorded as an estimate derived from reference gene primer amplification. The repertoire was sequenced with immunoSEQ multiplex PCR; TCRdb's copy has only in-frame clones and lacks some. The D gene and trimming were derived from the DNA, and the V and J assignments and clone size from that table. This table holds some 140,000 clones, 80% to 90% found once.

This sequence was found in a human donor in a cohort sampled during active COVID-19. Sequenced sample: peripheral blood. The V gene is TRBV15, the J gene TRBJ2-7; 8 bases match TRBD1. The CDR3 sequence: CATSADRGNEQYF. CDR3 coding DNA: TGTGCCACCAGCGCCGACAGGGGAAACGAGCAGTACTTC.